These 12 T cell receptor beta chains share one sample of origin, sequenced in a study of blood T cell repertoires in COVID-19. Assay used: immunoSEQ multiplex PCR; TCRdb lists only in-frame clones, some missing. The sample contains around 270,000 clones, roughly 89% of which appear only once. The sequenced sample was peripheral blood. The source is a man aged 35 to 55 with acute or convalescent COVID-19.

V gene TRBV12-3 or TRBV12-4 combines with J gene TRBJ1-5; unclear D gene. This CDR3 is 13 amino acids long. V was pared by 3 bases and J by 6 bases, with 9 bases between. DNA for the CDR3: TGTGCCAGCAGTTTGTTGGGAGTTCAGCCCCAGCATTTT. Translated: CASSLLGVQPQHF.

J is TRBJ1-6 and V is TRBV7-8; 9 bases are shared with TRBD1. CDR1 is SGHVS, CDR2 FQNEAQ, per germline. V lost 4 bases to trimming and J lost 10 bases; unmatched junction nucleotides: 11. This CDR3 comprises 16 residues. The CDR3 loop reads CASSSLGTGNGSPLHF. The CDR3, as DNA: TGTGCCAGCAGCTCCCTCGGGACAGGGAACGGGTCACCCCTCCACTTT.

The V gene is TRBV6-5, the J gene TRBJ1-2; D possibly corresponds to TRBD1 (5 bases). CDR3 size: 13 residues. Germline assignment: CDR1 MNHEY and CDR2 SVGAGI. V was clipped by 4 bases and J by 5 bases, with 11 bases between them. The CDR3 DNA is TGTGCCAGCAGTTTTACAGGTTTTTATGGCTACACCTTC. It yields the protein CASSFTGFYGYTF.

The V gene is TRBV6-1, the J gene TRBJ2-7; 8 nucleotides align to TRBD1. This CDR3 has 15 amino acids. J gave up 2 bases and V 1 base, and 4 bases lay outside the gene matches. Germline V gene data show CDR1 as MNHNS and CDR2 as SASEGT. CDR3 nucleotides: TGTGCCAGCAGTGAAGACAGGGGGGATCCCTACGAGCAGTACTTC. The encoded protein is CASSEDRGDPYEQYF.

The V gene is TRBV6-1, the J gene TRBJ2-7; 8 positions agree with TRBD1. CDR1 MNHNS and CDR2 SASEGT come from the germline V gene. The CDR3 loop spans 14 amino acids. The junction had 2 bases not matched to a gene; V was cut back by 2 bases and J by 2 bases. The CDR3 protein is CASSEQGAPYEQYF. The CDR3 DNA follows: TGTGCCAGCAGTGAACAGGGGGCCCCCTACGAGCAGTACTTC.

CDR3 sequence: CAWTIGTDTQYF. The CDR3 DNA is TGTGCCTGGACTATTGGCACAGATACGCAGTATTTT. The gene calls are TRBV30 and TRBJ2-3, with no clear D. Germline CDR1 GTSNPN, CDR2 SVGIG (reference sequence). V was cut by 4 bases and J by 1 base, with 6 bases left in between. This CDR3 contains 12 residues.

The chain is built from TRBV11-3 and TRBJ2-1; TRBD1 might be the D (6 bases). Trimming cost V 0 bases and J 4 bases, with 10 bases left between them. Germline V gives CDR1 SGHNT, CDR2 YENEEA. This CDR3 has 15 residues. The CDR3 sequence: CASSLDQGLYNEQFF. Written as DNA, the CDR3 is TGTGCCAGCAGCTTAGACCAGGGGTTATACAATGAGCAGTTCTTC.

The chain is built from TRBV4-2 and TRBJ2-2; TRBD2 is a possible D gene (6 bases). Trimming stripped 3 bases from V and 0 bases from J, with 17 bases between. The CDR3 loop spans 18 amino acids. Germline CDR1 reads LGHNA; CDR2 reads YNFKEQ. The CDR3 is CASSQPFVAAANTGELFF. The CDR3 nucleotides are TGTGCCAGCAGCCAGCCCTTTGTAGCGGCCGCGAACACCGGGGAGCTGTTTTTT.

This rearrangement joins TRBV20-1 to TRBJ2-5; 9 nucleotides match TRBD1. Trimming cost V 3 bases and J 4 bases; bases outside gene matches: 9. CDR3 length equals 15 residues. CDR1 and CDR2 from the germline V gene are DFQATT and SNEGSKA (reference sequence). The CDR3 bases are TGCAGTGCTAGTCCCGGGACAGGGAATGGAGAGACCCAGTACTTC. This sequence encodes CSASPGTGNGETQYF.

The genes are TRBV6-5 and TRBJ1-4; D call uncertain. The CDR3 spans 14 residues. Germline values: CDR1 MNHEY, CDR2 SVGAGI. V was clipped by 8 bases and J by 5 bases, with 15 bases between them. This CDR3 is CASLRREGNEKLFF. The CDR3 DNA is TGTGCCAGCCTAAGACGGGAAGGAAATGAAAAACTGTTTTTT.

The gene calls are TRBV5-1 and TRBJ2-1; a weak D match, TRBD1 (5 bases). The CDR3 runs to 16 residues. Between the trimmed V and J ends, which lost 4 bases and 0 bases, there was a span of 14 bases. Germline-derived CDR1 and CDR2 are SGHRS and YFSETQ. The CDR3 reads CASSRDPQGSYNEQFF. The CDR3 DNA reads TGCGCCAGCAGCCGTGACCCTCAGGGCTCCTACAATGAGCAGTTCTTC.

This CDR3 reads CASSQTSGYEQYF. The CDR3 DNA reads TGTGCCAGCAGCCAAACTAGCGGTTACGAGCAGTACTTC. J is TRBJ2-7 and V is TRBV3-1 (or the pseudogene TRBV3-2); 8 bases match TRBD2. The CDR3 length is 13 residues. The ends lost 2 bases at V and 4 bases at J; junction bases unmatched: 1. Germline V gene lookup returns CDR1 LGHDT and CDR2 YNNKEL (reference sequence).